Below are 28 T cell receptor beta chains sequenced from a single sample in a study of shared clonotypes between healthy human individuals (dated by TCRdb to about 2020). Library prep was done by the immunoSEQ multiplex PCR assay. TCRdb carries this immuneACCESS record with in-frame sequences only. Its versions omit some clonotypes, under half of them owing to an unresolved V gene in the studies checked, with the rest unexplained. The sample contains about 2.1 million clones, 93% of them found a single time. The top ten constitute around 1.8% of the sample. CD8 naive samples were CD45RO-negative cells positively selected for CCR7, giving a CD45RA+CCR7+ population that excluded TemRA cells. The sequenced sample consisted of naive CD8+ T cells from PBMCs. What this sample's cell subset or site label stands for: CD45RA+CCR7+. Receptors were obtained from a man aged 18 to 30 in good health. Some clones in this sample may be carry-over from other donors' samples.

The CDR3 DNA sequence: TGTGCCAGCAGCCCCCGGGACTCGGTTCTCGGGGAGCTGTTTTTT. Encoded protein: CASSPRDSVLGELFF. V is TRBV13 and J is TRBJ2-2; D is perhaps TRBD2 (6 bases). Germline CDR1 reads PRHDT; CDR2 reads FYEKMQ (reference sequence). V gave up 5 bases and J gave up 7 bases, with 17 bases separating them. The CDR3 contains 15 residues.

The rearrangement joins TRBV29-1 to TRBJ2-7; 10 bases are shared with TRBD2. Germline CDR1 and CDR2: SQVTM and ANQGSEA. This CDR3 region has 12 residues. The ends lost 4 bases at V and 6 bases at J; junction bases unmatched: 3. The DNA for the CDR3 is TGCAGCGTTGTATCTAGCGGGAGCGAGCAGTACTTC. Its translation is CSVVSSGSEQYF.

The rearrangement uses TRBV5-1 and TRBJ2-1; maybe TRBD2 (5 bases). V was trimmed by 4 bases and J by 4 bases, leaving 15 bases between them. The length of the CDR3 is 15 residues. From germline, CDR1 is SGHRS and CDR2 YFSETQ. The CDR3 region is CASSVGRASYNEQFF. CDR3 bases: TGCGCCAGCAGCGTAGGGAGAGCGTCGTACAATGAGCAGTTCTTC. The full variable domain, rest sourced from reference TRBV5-1 and TRBJ2-1, is KAGVTQTPRYLIKTRGQQVTLSCSPISGHRSVSWYQQTPGQGLQFLFEYFSETQRNKGNFPGRFSGRQFSNSRSEMNVSTLELGDSALYLCASSVGRASYNEQFFGPGTRLTVL.

The chain combines TRBV5-4 with TRBJ2-2, with D maybe TRBD1 (5 bases). The CDR3 runs to 13 residues. Trimming took off 2 bases at V and 4 bases at J, with 6 bases between the two ends. CDR1 SGHNT and CDR2 YYREEE come from the germline V gene (reference sequence). The CDR3 DNA follows: TGTGCCAGCAGCTTTGGGGCCACCGGGGAGCTGTTTTTT. Translation: CASSFGATGELFF.

The chain uses TRBV19 and TRBJ2-3; tentative D call: TRBD2 (6 bases). CDR3 length: 14 residues. Trimming left V 1 base short and J 1 base short, with 6 bases between. Germline V gene sequence: CDR1 LNHDA, CDR2 SQIVND (reference sequence). CDR3: CASSIGLGTDTQYF. CDR3 bases: TGTGCCAGTAGTATAGGACTAGGCACAGATACGCAGTATTTT.

The chain joins TRBV15 to TRBJ1-4; weak D call: TRBD1 (5 bases). V lost 1 base and J lost 8, with 14 bases in between. Germline CDR1 reads LNHNV; CDR2 reads YYDKDF (reference sequence). The CDR3 runs to 15 residues. The chain's CDR3 is CATSRVRSGQEKLFF. The DNA for the CDR3 is TGTGCCACCAGCAGAGTCCGGTCAGGGCAGGAAAAACTGTTTTTT.

To note about this clone: Other DNA sequences from this sample encode an identical CDR3 as well. J is TRBJ1-1 and V is TRBV27; D possibly corresponds to TRBD1 (5 bases). CDR1 and CDR2 from the germline V gene are MNHEY and SMNVEV (reference sequence). The CDR3 spans 15 residues. The ends were cut back, 2 bases at V and 1 base at J, with 11 bases in the middle. CDR3 residues: CASSLLGTGNTEAFF. In nucleotides, the CDR3 is TGTGCCAGCAGTTTACTTGGGACGGGGAACACTGAAGCTTTCTTT.

This chain connects TRBV6-1 to TRBJ2-7, with 16 nucleotides matching TRBD2. The CDR3 extends over 18 amino acids. V lost 6 bases and J lost 2; bases outside the gene matches: 10. Germline CDR1 is MNHNS and CDR2 is SASEGT. The CDR3 coding sequence is TGTGCCAGCAGGGAACCGGGACTAGCGGGAGGGCCCACCTACGAGCAGTACTTC. This codes for CASREPGLAGGPTYEQYF.

The chain recombines TRBV2 with TRBJ1-4; D gene uncertain. The CDR3 contains 15 residues. Trimming shortened V by 1 base and J by 14 bases, and 20 bases separated the two germline ends. In germline, CDR1 is SNHLY, CDR2 FYNNEI. CDR3 residues: CASSEGGGGVTWLFF. CDR3 nucleotide sequence: TGTGCCAGCAGTGAAGGGGGTGGCGGCGTGACTTGGCTGTTTTTT.

This clone was seen a handful of times. This rearrangement joins TRBV5-1 to TRBJ2-1; 8 nucleotides match TRBD1. The CDR3 has 13 amino acids. Germline V gives CDR1 SGHRS, CDR2 YFSETQ. V shed 4 bases and J 6 bases; nucleotides not matched to a gene: 3. The CDR3 protein is CASSPGQGNEQFF. The CDR3 DNA follows: TGCGCCAGCAGCCCCGGACAGGGCAATGAGCAGTTCTTC.

The gene calls are TRBV27 and TRBJ2-5, with D maybe TRBD2 (6 bases). The germline V and J ends were trimmed by 2 bases and 0 bases, with 10 bases remaining between them. The CDR3 is 15 amino acids. Germline CDR1 is MNHEY and CDR2 is SMNVEV (reference sequence). DNA for the CDR3: TGTGCCAGCAGTTTACGGGGGTCTTACCAAGAGACCCAGTACTTC. Translating it yields CASSLRGSYQETQYF.

This chain uses TRBV27 with TRBJ2-3; TRBD2 matches at 7 bases. The CDR3 loop spans 12 amino acids. The V segment lost 5 bases and the J segment 7 bases; nucleotides outside the gene matches: 3. Germline-derived CDR1 and CDR2 are MNHEY and SMNVEV (reference sequence). CDR3 coding DNA: TGTGCCAGCAGTACACTAGCGAATACGCAGTATTTT. It yields the protein CASSTLANTQYF.

V is TRBV9 and J is TRBJ1-1; no firm D call. This CDR3 is built from 13 residues. Germline V gene lookup returns CDR1 SGDLS and CDR2 YYNGEE. Trimming removed 3 bases at V and 10 bases at J, with 16 bases between. The CDR3 nucleotides read TGTGCCAGCAGCGCCAGCGGAGGTAGTGGAGCTTTCTTT. It yields the protein CASSASGGSGAFF. Supplemented by reference TRBV9 and TRBJ1-1, the full variable domain reads DSGVTQTPKHLITATGQRVTLRCSPRSGDLSVYWYQQSLDQGLQFLIQYYNGEERAKGNILERFSAQQFPDLHSELNLSSLELGDSALYFCASSASGGSGAFFGQGTRLTVV.

A single count supports this clone. The chain recombines TRBV10-1 with TRBJ2-7; D is uncertain. From germline, CDR1 is WNHNN and CDR2 SYGVQD (reference sequence). The CDR3 runs 14 residues. Trimming took off 3 bases at V and 0 bases at J, with 9 bases between the two ends. The CDR3 coding sequence is TGCGCCAGCAGTGATTTTGGGGACTCCTACGAGCAGTACTTC. Translating it yields CASSDFGDSYEQYF.

This clone was observed a handful of times. This chain links TRBV28 with TRBJ1-1; D remains unclear. The CDR3 sequence is 12 residues long. Per the germline V gene, CDR1 is MDHEN and CDR2 is SYDVKM. The ends were cut back, 5 bases at V and 11 bases at J, with 15 bases in the middle. The CDR3 reads CASSPIGPGAFF. DNA for the CDR3: TGTGCCAGCAGTCCCATTGGCCCGGGGGCTTTCTTT.

The genes are TRBV4-1 and TRBJ2-7, with 7 bases that match TRBD1. The ends lost 2 bases at V and 0 bases at J; junction bases unmatched: 10. Germline CDR1 and CDR2: MGHRA and YSYEKL. The CDR3 is 17 residues long. The CDR3 nucleotides are TGCGCCAGCAGCCAATTAAGACAGGGAAGTTTCTCCTACGAGCAGTACTTC. Amino acid sequence: CASSQLRQGSFSYEQYF.

This chain's CDR3 is CATSSPLLDIQYF. The CDR3 bases are TGTGCCACCAGCAGTCCTCTCCTGGACATTCAGTACTTC. The V gene is TRBV15, the J gene TRBJ2-4; D is ambiguous. The germline V gene encodes CDR1 LNHNV and CDR2 YYDKDF (reference sequence). V lost 3 bases to trimming and J lost 8 bases, with 11 bases between them. This CDR3 contains 13 residues. The full variable domain, rest sourced from reference TRBV15 and TRBJ2-4, is DAMVIQNPRYQVTQFGKPVTLSCSQTLNHNVMYWYQQKSSQAPKLLFHYYDKDFNNEADTPDNFQSRRPNTSFCFLDIRSPGLGDTAMYLCATSSPLLDIQYFGAGTRLSVL.

Only one count was recorded for this clone. V is TRBV11-2 and J is TRBJ2-1, with D perhaps TRBD2 (7 bases). V shed 5 bases and J shed 2 bases, with 16 bases lying between them. Germline CDR1 is SGHAT and CDR2 is FQNNGV. The CDR3 loop spans 16 amino acids. CDR3 region: CASSPRRRGPYNEQFF. The CDR3 region has the DNA TGTGCCAGCAGCCCTCGTCGGCGGGGGCCCTACAATGAGCAGTTCTTC.

The chain has TRBV7-8 and TRBJ1-1; D not certain. CDR1 and CDR2 (germline): SGHVS, FQNEAQ. The CDR3 contains 13 residues. Trimming removed 5 bases at V and 6 bases at J, with 13 bases between. For the CDR3, the DNA is TGTGCCAGCAGCCCAAATCCTAGTCCTGAAGCTTTCTTT. Protein sequence: CASSPNPSPEAFF.

The DNA for the CDR3 is TGTGCCAGCAGTTGGTCTAGCGGGCAGTACTACAATGAGCAGTTCTTC. Translation gives CASSWSSGQYYNEQFF. The chain links TRBV27 to TRBJ2-1; 8 nucleotides agree with TRBD2. Germline CDR1 is MNHEY and CDR2 is SMNVEV (reference sequence). J gave up 3 bases and V 4 bases, and 8 bases lay outside the gene matches. The CDR3 loop spans 16 amino acids.

The chain links TRBV9 to TRBJ2-1, with TRBD2 as a possible D gene (6 bases). The germline V and J ends were trimmed by 0 bases and 4 bases, with 8 bases remaining between them. The CDR3 is 14 residues long. CDR1 and CDR2 (germline): SGDLS, YYNGEE. Written as DNA, the CDR3 is TGTGCCAGCAGCGTAGGGGAGGCATACAATGAGCAGTTCTTC. Encoded protein: CASSVGEAYNEQFF. Full variable domain (missing parts from reference TRBV9 and TRBJ2-1): DSGVTQTPKHLITATGQRVTLRCSPRSGDLSVYWYQQSLDQGLQFLIQYYNGEERAKGNILERFSAQQFPDLHSELNLSSLELGDSALYFCASSVGEAYNEQFFGPGTRLTVL.

The chain links TRBV4-1 to TRBJ2-3, with D hard to call. Germline CDR1 is MGHRA and CDR2 is YSYEKL. The V gene lost 2 bases and the J gene lost 6 bases, with 12 bases spanning the gap. The CDR3 sequence is 14 residues long. CDR3 in amino acids: CASSQKDPSDTQYF. CDR3 nucleotides: TGCGCCAGCAGCCAAAAGGACCCGTCCGATACGCAGTATTTT.

V gene TRBV7-8 combines with J gene TRBJ2-7, with 13 bases matching TRBD2. Germline values: CDR1 SGHVS, CDR2 FQNEAQ. After removal of 3 bases from V and 3 bases from J, the junction contained 11 bases not matched to a gene. This CDR3 spans 18 amino acids. The CDR3 DNA is TGTGCCAGCAGCTTGAAGGGGACTAGCGGGACGCAACACTACGAGCAGTACTTC. This sequence encodes CASSLKGTSGTQHYEQYF.

V gene TRBV15 combines with J gene TRBJ1-5; tentative D call: TRBD1 (5 bases). The length of the CDR3 is 15 residues. Trimming took 1 base from V and 3 from J, leaving 10 bases between them. Germline values: CDR1 LNHNV, CDR2 YYDKDF (reference sequence). The CDR3 sequence is CATSRVRGANQPQHF. The CDR3 region has the DNA TGTGCCACCAGCAGAGTACGCGGGGCCAATCAGCCCCAGCATTTT.

This clone was picked up one time. V gene TRBV11-2 combines with J gene TRBJ2-1; TRBD2 is a possible D gene (5 bases). This CDR3 has 16 residues. Trimming cost V 1 base and J 6 bases, with 16 bases left between them. Germline V CDR1 and CDR2: SGHAT, FQNNGV. The CDR3 is CASSLGGRLIPNEQFF. CDR3 bases: TGTGCCAGCAGCTTAGGAGGGCGTTTGATTCCCAATGAGCAGTTCTTC.

J is TRBJ2-3 and V is TRBV10-3, with a tentative D call TRBD2 (6 bases). Germline assignment: CDR1 ENHRY and CDR2 SYGVKD. The V end lost 6 bases, the J end lost 2 bases, and 12 bases lay between the germline ends. The CDR3 consists of 14 residues. The CDR3 sequence: CAIRNLANTDTQYF. Here the CDR3 DNA reads TGTGCCATCAGAAACCTAGCGAACACAGATACGCAGTATTTT.

The chain joins TRBV10-3 to TRBJ2-2, with 7 bases aligning to TRBD1. The ends lost 6 bases at V and 5 bases at J; junction bases unmatched: 9. CDR1 and CDR2 (germline): ENHRY, SYGVKD. This CDR3 contains 15 residues. The CDR3 DNA is TGTGCCATCAGAGGAAGAGGGGGCACTACCGGGGAGCTGTTTTTT. It is translated as CAIRGRGGTTGELFF.

Here the CDR3 reads CASSSPTSGAPDTQYF. The DNA for the CDR3 is TGTGCCAGCAGCTCGCCGACTAGCGGGGCGCCGGATACGCAGTATTTT. The chain links TRBV7-9 to TRBJ2-3, with 11 bases fitting TRBD2. The CDR3 is 16 amino acids. Germline lookup yields CDR1 SEHNR and CDR2 FQNEAQ (reference sequence). V was pared by 4 bases and J by 6 bases, with 9 bases of the junction left unmatched.